Below, 9 T cell receptor beta chains from the same sample are listed, as sequenced in a study of blood T cell repertoires in COVID-19. Clones were read by immunoSEQ multiplex PCR, and TCRdb kept only the in-frame ones, dropping some. The repertoire has under 350,000 clones, roughly nine tenths of them found once; the top ten carry approximately 2%. Sequencing was carried out using peripheral blood. Source of these receptors: a man in his fifties or sixties with acute or convalescent COVID-19.

This clone came up once. This chain links TRBV7-8 with TRBJ2-7; 12 nucleotides match TRBD2. Germline V gene data show CDR1 as SGHVS and CDR2 as FQNEAQ. Trimming removed 6 bases from V and 1 base from J; junction bases left unmatched: 4. The CDR3 contains 15 residues. The CDR3 DNA is TGTGCCAGCAGGCAAACTAGCGGGGGGTCCTACGAGCAGTACTTC. Translated, it gives CASRQTSGGSYEQYF.

This clone has only one observation. The CDR3 protein is CASSWGGGANVLTF. The CDR3, as DNA: TGTGCCAGCAGCTGGGGCGGTGGGGCCAACGTCCTGACTTTC. The rearrangement links TRBV5-8 to TRBJ2-6; possible D gene TRBD1, 5 bases. The CDR3 runs to 14 residues. CDR1 and CDR2 from the germline V gene are SGHTS and YDEGEE. V shed 3 bases and J shed 3 bases, with 7 bases lying between them.

Turning to this clone: This specimen includes other DNA sequences encoding the same CDR3. The gene calls are TRBV12-3 or TRBV12-4 and TRBJ1-1; D is undetermined. This CDR3 spans 12 amino acids. Trimming took 3 bases from V and 6 from J, leaving 8 bases between them. The chain's CDR3 is CASSFPGAEAFF. CDR3 nucleotides: TGTGCCAGCAGTTTCCCGGGAGCTGAAGCTTTCTTT.

The rearrangement joins TRBV6-5 to TRBJ2-7; D might be TRBD1 (6 bases). This CDR3 spans 14 amino acids. With 5 bases removed from V and 3 bases from J, the gap between germline ends came to 14 bases. Germline V lookup: CDR1 MNHEY, CDR2 SVGAGI. The CDR3 loop reads CASSKQTGYYEQYF. The CDR3 coding sequence is TGTGCCAGCAGTAAACAGACAGGCTACTACGAGCAGTACTTC.

J is TRBJ1-1 and V is TRBV10-3; D call uncertain. Trimming pared 6 bases from V and 1 base from J, leaving 9 bases between. CDR1 and CDR2 (germline): ENHRY, SYGVKD. The CDR3 length is 13 residues. CDR3 sequence: CAIRDIWNTEAFF. The CDR3 nucleotides are TGTGCCATCAGAGACATCTGGAACACTGAAGCTTTCTTT.

This sequence joins TRBV5-1 and TRBJ1-4; tentative D call: TRBD1 (6 bases). The length of the CDR3 is 15 residues. Trimming took 5 bases from V and 8 from J, leaving 19 bases between them. The germline V gene encodes CDR1 SGHRS and CDR2 YFSETQ. This chain's CDR3 is CASSPGGRGEEKLFF. In nucleotides, the CDR3 is TGCGCCAGCAGTCCGGGTGGCAGGGGTGAGGAAAAACTGTTTTTT.

This clone was detected many times. This chain joins TRBV29-1 and TRBJ2-5; 13 nucleotides align to TRBD2. V lost 4 bases and J lost 5; bases outside the gene matches: 1. The germline V gene encodes CDR1 SQVTM and CDR2 ANQGSEA. The CDR3 is made up of 13 amino acids. The CDR3 DNA is TGCAGCGTTGTGACTAGCGGGGGGGAGACCCAGTACTTC. Translation: CSVVTSGGETQYF.

The chain links TRBV14 to TRBJ2-6; unclear D gene. Germline assignment: CDR1 SGHDN and CDR2 FVKESK. V dropped 4 bases and J dropped 0 bases, with 10 bases sitting between them. The CDR3 is made up of 16 amino acids. CDR3 sequence: CASSPRVNSGANVLTF. CDR3 nucleotides: TGTGCCAGCAGCCCACGGGTTAACTCTGGGGCCAACGTCCTGACTTTC.

This sequence joins TRBV30 and TRBJ1-4, with 10 bases identical to TRBD1. Germline CDR1 reads GTSNPN; CDR2 reads SVGIG (reference sequence). The CDR3 consists of 16 residues. V lost 1 base, J lost 8 bases, and 10 bases stayed unmatched. The CDR3 here is CAWSARQGAVWEKLFF. The DNA for the CDR3 is TGTGCCTGGAGTGCGAGACAGGGGGCAGTATGGGAAAAACTGTTTTTT.